These 7 T cell receptor beta chains were all obtained from the same sample, sequenced in a study of T-cell reconstitution after alpha-beta-depleted transplantation in children. Preparing the TCRbeta library involved the use of unique molecular identifiers. TCRdb reprocessed the PCR reads via MiXCR and lists one record per CDR3 protein. This sample has about 900,000 distinct CDR3 sequences, with roughly 31% found just once. Source: PBMCs, mostly from graft donor cells, taken 360 days after TCRalphabeta/CD19-depleted stem cell transplant. These receptors all come from a boy in the first two years of life who had a stem cell transplant for SCID, so the T cells may come from the graft donor.

The chain couples TRBV5-1 to TRBJ2-1; 11 nucleotides line up with TRBD1. Germline assignment: CDR1 SGHRS and CDR2 YFSETQ. The CDR3 length is 16 residues. V gave up 7 bases and J gave up 4 bases; unmatched junction bases: 10. The CDR3 loop reads CASQNPGTGGYNEQFF. CDR3 nucleotide sequence: TGCGCCAGCCAGAATCCCGGGACAGGGGGTTACAATGAGCAGTTCTTC. Full variable domain (outside the CDR3, taken from reference TRBV5-1 and TRBJ2-1): KAGVTQTPRYLIKTRGQQVTLSCSPISGHRSVSWYQQTPGQGLQFLFEYFSETQRNKGNFPGRFSGRQFSNSRSEMNVSTLELGDSALYLCASQNPGTGGYNEQFFGPGTRLTVL.

CDR3 in amino acids: CASSLAGGPRETQYF. CDR3 in DNA: TGTGCCAGCAGCTTAGCGGGGGGGCCACGAGAGACCCAGTACTTC. The chain is built from TRBV7-2 and TRBJ2-5; tentatively, D is TRBD2 (7 bases). The CDR3 consists of 15 residues. V shed 0 bases and J shed 4 bases, with 12 bases lying between them. The germline gives CDR1 SGHTA, CDR2 FQGNSA.

The chain has TRBV3-1 and TRBJ2-3; D may correspond to TRBD1 or TRBD2 (5 bases each). Germline-derived CDR1 and CDR2 are LGHDT and YNNKEL (reference sequence). There are 15 residues in the CDR3. The V end lost 4 bases, the J end lost 3 bases, and 14 bases lay between the germline ends. CDR3: CASSPPEGLTDTQYF. CDR3 DNA sequence: TGTGCCAGCAGCCCTCCCGAGGGGCTTACAGATACGCAGTATTTT.

The chain combines TRBV19 with TRBJ2-7; 8 positions agree with TRBD2. The CDR3 is 16 residues long. The germline V gene has CDR1 LNHDA and CDR2 SQIVND (reference sequence). With V trimmed by 7 bases and J by 2 bases, 13 bases remained unmatched. Written as DNA, the CDR3 is TGTGCCAGTACTCCCGGCGGGGTAGCGGGGACCTACGAGCAGTACTTC. Its protein is CASTPGGVAGTYEQYF.

This rearrangement joins TRBV2 to TRBJ2-1, with D perhaps matching TRBD2 (6 bases). The CDR3 is made up of 14 amino acids. The germline V gene has CDR1 SNHLY and CDR2 FYNNEI. Trimming stripped 2 bases from V and 12 bases from J, with 17 bases between. The CDR3 DNA reads as TGTGCCAGCAGTGAAAACAGGCACGGGGGATCGCAGTTCTTC. It yields the protein CASSENRHGGSQFF.

V is TRBV5-1 and J is TRBJ2-2, with 7 bases identical to TRBD2. Germline V gene sequence: CDR1 SGHRS, CDR2 YFSETQ. This CDR3 has 15 amino acids. V lost 4 bases and J lost 1; bases outside the gene matches: 4. The CDR3 sequence is CASSPSGENTGELFF. The CDR3 nucleotides are TGCGCCAGCAGCCCCAGCGGGGAGAACACCGGGGAGCTGTTTTTT.

This sequence joins TRBV28 and TRBJ1-2; 7 bases line up with TRBD1. Germline CDR1 is MDHEN and CDR2 is SYDVKM. The CDR3 covers 14 residues. The V segment lost 7 bases and the J segment 7 bases; nucleotides outside the gene matches: 12. CDR3 coding DNA: TGTGCCAGCACCGACAGGGACATGGGCGGTGGCTACACCTTC. It codes for CASTDRDMGGGYTF.